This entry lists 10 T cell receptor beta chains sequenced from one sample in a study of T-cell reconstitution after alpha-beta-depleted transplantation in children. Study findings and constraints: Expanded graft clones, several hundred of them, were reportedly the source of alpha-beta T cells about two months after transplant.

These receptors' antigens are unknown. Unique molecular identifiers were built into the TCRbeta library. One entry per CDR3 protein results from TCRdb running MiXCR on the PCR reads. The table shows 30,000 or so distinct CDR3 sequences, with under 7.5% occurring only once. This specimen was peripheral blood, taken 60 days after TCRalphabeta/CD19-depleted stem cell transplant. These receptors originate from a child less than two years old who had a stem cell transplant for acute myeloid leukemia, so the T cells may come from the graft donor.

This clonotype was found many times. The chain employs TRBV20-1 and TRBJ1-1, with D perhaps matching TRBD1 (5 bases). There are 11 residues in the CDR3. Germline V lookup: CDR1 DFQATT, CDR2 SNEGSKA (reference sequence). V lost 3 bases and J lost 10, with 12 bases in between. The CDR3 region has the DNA TGCAGTGCTAGTGAAGGGACGGGAGCTTTCTTT. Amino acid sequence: CSASEGTGAFF.

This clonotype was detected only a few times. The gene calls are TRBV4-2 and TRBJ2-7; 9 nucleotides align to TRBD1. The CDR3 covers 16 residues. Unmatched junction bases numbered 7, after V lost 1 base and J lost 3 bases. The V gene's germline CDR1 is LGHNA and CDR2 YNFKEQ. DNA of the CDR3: TGTGCCAGCAGCCAAGGGGATTGGACAGGGGACTACGAGCAGTACTTC. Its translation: CASSQGDWTGDYEQYF.

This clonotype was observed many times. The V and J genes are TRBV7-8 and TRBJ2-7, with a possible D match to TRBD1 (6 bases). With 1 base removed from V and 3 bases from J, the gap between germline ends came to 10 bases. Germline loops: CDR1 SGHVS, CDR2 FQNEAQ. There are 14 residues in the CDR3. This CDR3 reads CASSLENRDYEQYF. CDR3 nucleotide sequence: TGTGCCAGCAGCTTAGAAAACAGGGACTACGAGCAGTACTTC.

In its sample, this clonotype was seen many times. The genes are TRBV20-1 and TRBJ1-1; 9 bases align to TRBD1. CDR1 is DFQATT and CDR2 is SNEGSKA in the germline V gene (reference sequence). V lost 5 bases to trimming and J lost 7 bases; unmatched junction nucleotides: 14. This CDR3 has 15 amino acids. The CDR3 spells CSARTGGLFELEAFF. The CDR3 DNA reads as TGCAGTGCTCGTACAGGGGGCTTATTTGAACTTGAAGCTTTCTTT.

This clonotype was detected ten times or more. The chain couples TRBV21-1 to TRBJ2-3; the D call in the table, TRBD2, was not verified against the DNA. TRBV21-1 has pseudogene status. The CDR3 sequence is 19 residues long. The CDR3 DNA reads TGTGCCAGCAGACCGACTAGCGGGAGGGATAAATCTAGCACAGATACGCAGTATTTT. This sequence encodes CASRPTSGRDKSSTDTQYF.

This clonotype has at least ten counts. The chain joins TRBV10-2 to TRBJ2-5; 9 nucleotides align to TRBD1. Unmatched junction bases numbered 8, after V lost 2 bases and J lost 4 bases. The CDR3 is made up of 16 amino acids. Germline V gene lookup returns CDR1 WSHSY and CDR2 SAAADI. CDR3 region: CASSELPGQGPETQYF. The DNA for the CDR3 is TGCGCCAGCAGTGAGCTTCCGGGACAGGGACCAGAGACCCAGTACTTC.

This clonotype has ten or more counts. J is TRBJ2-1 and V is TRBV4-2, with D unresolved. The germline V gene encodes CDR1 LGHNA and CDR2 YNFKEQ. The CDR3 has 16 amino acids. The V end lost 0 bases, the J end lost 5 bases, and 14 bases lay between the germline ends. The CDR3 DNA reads TGTGCCAGCAGCCAAGATCCCATAGGTGTCGACAATGAGCAGTTCTTC. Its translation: CASSQDPIGVDNEQFF.

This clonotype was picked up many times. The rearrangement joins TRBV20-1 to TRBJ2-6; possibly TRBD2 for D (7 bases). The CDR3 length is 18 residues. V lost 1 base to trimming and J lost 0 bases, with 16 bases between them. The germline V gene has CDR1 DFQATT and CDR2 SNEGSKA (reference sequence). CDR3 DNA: TGCAGTGCTAGAGTCGTAGGGGGGGACACCTCTGGGGCCAACGTCCTGACTTTC. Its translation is CSARVVGGDTSGANVLTF.

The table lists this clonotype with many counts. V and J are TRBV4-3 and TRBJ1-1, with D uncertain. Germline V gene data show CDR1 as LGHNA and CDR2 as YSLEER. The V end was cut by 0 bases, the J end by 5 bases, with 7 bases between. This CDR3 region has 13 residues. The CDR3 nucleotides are TGCGCCAGCAGCCAAGATCAAGGGACTGAAGCTTTCTTT. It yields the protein CASSQDQGTEAFF.

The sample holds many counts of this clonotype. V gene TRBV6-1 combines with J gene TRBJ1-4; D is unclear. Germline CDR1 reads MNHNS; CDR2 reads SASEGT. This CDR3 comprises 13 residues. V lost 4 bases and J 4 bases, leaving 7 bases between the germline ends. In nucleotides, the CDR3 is TGTGCCAGCAGTGGCGCAGATAATGAAAAACTGTTTTTT. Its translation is CASSGADNEKLFF.